The clone carrying this TCR beta chain was recorded once. Its antigen is currently unknown. A far more abundant clone sits one base away, making this likely a read error. The CDR3 is made up of 13 amino acids. Germline V gene data show CDR1 as SGHDT and CDR2 as YYEEEE. The ends were cut back, 4 bases at V and 1 base at J, with 8 bases in the middle. This entry comes from a study of shared clonotypes between healthy human individuals. Study conclusions and caveats: Genetic and exposure-history diversity was limited by the small donor number.

The data were produced by immunoSEQ multiplex PCR, yet TCRdb's version contains in-frame clones alone and is incomplete. The profile shows approximately 1.9 million clones, approximately 92% of them singletons. CD45RO-negative, CCR7-selected cells formed the naive CD8 fraction, which excluded terminally differentiated effector memory CD45RA+ cells. Sequencing was carried out using naive CD8+ T cells from PBMCs. The clonotype originates from a man younger than 35 in good health. Some clones in this sample may be carry-over from other donors' samples. The chain is built from TRBV5-6 and TRBJ1-1; D might be TRBD1 (5 bases). The CDR3 reads CASSRGRNTEAFF. The CDR3 coding sequence is TGTGCCAGCAGCCGGGGACGGAACACTGAAGCTTTCTTT.